These 32 T cell receptor beta chains share one sample of origin, sequenced in a study of cytomegalovirus exposure and HLA in healthy donors. PCR amplification relied on 60 Vbeta primers (plus 13 Jbeta primers). Sequenced by immunoSEQ multiplex PCR; TCRdb stores in-frame clones only, minus some. The table for this sample gives 200,000 to 250,000 clones. The sample consisted of PBMCs. The origin of the receptors is a girl aged 2-10 years in good health and CMV-seropositive.

The chain links TRBV30 to TRBJ1-6; no definite D call. The CDR3 totals 15 residues. Germline V CDR1 and CDR2: GTSNPN, SVGIG (reference sequence). With 2 bases removed from V and 5 bases from J, the gap between germline ends came to 13 bases. The CDR3 region has the DNA TGTGCCTGGAGTTCGGGAACCAGTAATAATTCACCCCTCCACTTT. Translated: CAWSSGTSNNSPLHF.

Details on this clone: A read error may produce the germline difference seen at one junction end. This specimen includes other DNA sequences encoding the same CDR3. V gene TRBV6-6 combines with J gene TRBJ1-1; tentatively, D is TRBD1 (5 bases). The germline gives CDR1 MNHNY, CDR2 SVGAGI (reference sequence). This CDR3 region has 15 residues. The CDR3 sequence is CASSYLLRGNTEAFF. The CDR3 bases are TGTGCCAGCAGTTACCTTCTACGGGGGAACACCGAAGCTTTCTTT.

The chain employs TRBV6-5 and TRBJ2-7, with a weak D call TRBD2 (5 bases). The CDR3 totals 15 residues. Trimming removed 6 bases from V and 2 bases from J, with 17 bases in between. Germline V gene lookup returns CDR1 MNHEY and CDR2 SVGAGI. CDR3 loop: CASRLQTGFTYEQYF. CDR3 nucleotides: TGTGCCAGCAGACTCCAAACGGGGTTTACCTACGAGCAGTACTTC.

The chain couples TRBV28 to TRBJ2-5, with a weak D call TRBD2 (6 bases). The germline V and J ends were trimmed by 3 bases and 4 bases, with 15 bases remaining between them. The CDR3 is 15 amino acids. The germline CDR1 and CDR2 sequences are MDHEN and SYDVKM. The CDR3 sequence is CASSFSGRRGETQYF. CDR3 DNA: TGTGCCAGCAGTTTCTCCGGGAGAAGGGGAGAGACCCAGTACTTC. Full variable domain (outside the CDR3, taken from reference TRBV28 and TRBJ2-5): DVKVTQSSRYLVKRTGEKVFLECVQDMDHENMFWYRQDPGLGLRLIYFSYDVKMKEKGDIPEGYSVSREKKERFSLILESASTNQTSMYLCASSFSGRRGETQYFGPGTRLLVL.

V gene TRBV5-1 combines with J gene TRBJ2-5, with 11 bases aligning to TRBD2. Germline V gene data show CDR1 as SGHRS and CDR2 as YFSETQ. The CDR3 loop spans 13 amino acids. The V segment lost 7 bases and the J segment 3 bases; nucleotides outside the gene matches: 2. CDR3 DNA: TGCGCCAGCCGGGGACTAGCGGAAGAGACCCAGTACTTC. It encodes CASRGLAEETQYF.

The V gene is TRBV28, the J gene TRBJ2-7; TRBD2 matches at 14 bases. The CDR3 is 15 residues long. V shed 10 bases and J 1 base; nucleotides not matched to a gene: 6. The germline V gene encodes CDR1 MDHEN and CDR2 SYDVKM. This CDR3 is CATGTSGRSSYEQYF. For the CDR3, the DNA is TGTGCCACCGGGACTAGCGGGAGAAGTTCCTACGAGCAGTACTTC.

The CDR3 DNA is TGTGCCAGCAGCCAAGTACGGGGAGGTCTGGCGGACTTCCAAGAGACCCAGTACTTC. Translation: CASSQVRGGLADFQETQYF. The J gene is TRBJ2-5, the V gene TRBV4-2, with D perhaps TRBD2 (6 bases). Between the trimmed V and J ends, which lost 1 base and 1 base, there was a span of 22 bases. CDR1 is LGHNA and CDR2 is YNFKEQ in the germline V gene. CDR3 length equals 19 residues.

The chain is built from TRBV28 and TRBJ1-1; 10 bases map to TRBD1. The CDR3 is made up of 19 amino acids. The germline gives CDR1 MDHEN, CDR2 SYDVKM. Germline trimming cut 4 bases from V and 1 base from J; bases unmatched to any gene: 15. The CDR3 DNA reads TGTGCCAGCAGTTCCCAGACCCTGGACAGGGGGAAGGAGAACACTGAAGCTTTCTTT. Translated, it gives CASSSQTLDRGKENTEAFF.

This chain joins TRBV5-1 and TRBJ2-5, with a tentative D call TRBD2 (5 bases). The V gene lost 0 bases and the J gene lost 1 base, with 13 bases spanning the gap. From germline, CDR1 is SGHRS and CDR2 YFSETQ. The length of the CDR3 is 16 residues. Here the CDR3 reads CASSLGTAGAQETQYF. The CDR3 region has the DNA TGCGCCAGCAGCTTGGGAACCGCGGGCGCCCAAGAGACCCAGTACTTC.

The V and J genes are TRBV25-1 and TRBJ2-1; 11 bases line up with TRBD1. CDR1 is MGHDK and CDR2 is SYGVNS in the germline V gene. This CDR3 is built from 17 residues. V trimming: 3 bases; J trimming: 7 bases; junction bases outside the gene matches: 11. CDR3 sequence: CASSDLVRDRGRNEQFF. CDR3 nucleotide sequence: TGTGCCAGCAGTGACCTAGTTCGGGACAGGGGGAGGAATGAGCAGTTCTTC.

This chain links TRBV6-1 with TRBJ2-7; D unclear. Germline loops: CDR1 MNHNS, CDR2 SASEGT. V gave up 4 bases and J gave up 3 bases, with 4 bases separating them. The CDR3 covers 11 residues. CDR3 in DNA: TGTGCCAGCAGTGGACACTACGAGCAGTACTTC. It is translated as CASSGHYEQYF.

The chain links TRBV10-2 to TRBJ1-6, with TRBD1 as a possible D gene (6 bases). CDR1 is WSHSY, CDR2 SAAADI, per germline. The CDR3 covers 14 residues. The V end was cut by 4 bases, the J end by 5 bases, with 9 bases between. Written as DNA, the CDR3 is TGCGCCAGCAGTGCGGACAGAGATAATTCACCCCTCCACTTT. As protein: CASSADRDNSPLHF.

With respect to this clone: Germline and junction disagree at one end, which may indicate a read error. The chain has TRBV7-7 and TRBJ2-2, with D possibly being TRBD1 (6 bases). CDR1 is SSHAT and CDR2 is FNYEAQ in the germline V gene (reference sequence). This CDR3 has 14 residues. The CDR3 spells CASSLGAGDGELFF. Here the CDR3 DNA reads TGTGCTAGCAGCTTAGGGGCAGGGGACGGGGAGCTGTTTTTT.

V and J are TRBV29-1 and TRBJ2-5, with 8 positions matching TRBD1. With the DNA end fitting TRBJ2-7 better, the J assignment may be wrong. Germline CDR1 and CDR2: SQVTM and ANQGSEA. The CDR3 sequence is 14 residues long. The CDR3 region is CSVDNRGNSYEQYF. The CDR3, as DNA: TGCAGCGTTGACAACAGGGGGAACTCCTACGAGCAGTACTTC.

The chain employs TRBV25-1 and TRBJ2-7, with D hard to call. CDR3 size: 13 residues. CDR1 and CDR2 from the germline V gene are MGHDK and SYGVNS. V was shortened by 1 base and J by 3 bases, with 7 bases between the two germline ends. CDR3 sequence (DNA): TGTGCCAGCAGTGAATGGGCGTTCTACGAGCAGTACTTC. It translates to CASSEWAFYEQYF.

This chain connects TRBV9 to TRBJ2-7; possibly TRBD1 for D (6 bases). V lost 3 bases and J lost 5, with 15 bases in between. The CDR3 is made up of 14 amino acids. Per germline, CDR1 SGDLS and CDR2 YYNGEE. CDR3 sequence: CASSEGVYGDEQYF. The CDR3 DNA reads TGTGCCAGCAGCGAGGGGGTTTACGGGGACGAGCAGTACTTC.

This chain uses TRBV27 with TRBJ2-1; D is perhaps TRBD1 (5 bases). The CDR3 has 16 residues. Trimming stripped 5 bases from V and 9 bases from J, with 23 bases between. Per the germline V gene, CDR1 is MNHEY and CDR2 is SMNVEV (reference sequence). Here the CDR3 DNA reads TGTGCCAGCAGTCCCGACCCAGGGTCTTTTTATAGTGAGCAGTTCTTC. It encodes CASSPDPGSFYSEQFF.

The chain recombines TRBV7-2 with TRBJ2-5; no clear D gene. V was trimmed by 5 bases and J by 5 bases, leaving 6 bases between them. Germline V gene sequence: CDR1 SGHTA, CDR2 FQGNSA. This CDR3 has 11 residues. This chain's CDR3 is CASSSAETQYF. CDR3 sequence (DNA): TGTGCCAGCAGCAGTGCGGAGACCCAGTACTTC.

This chain uses TRBV28 with TRBJ2-3, with 10 bases lining up with TRBD2. Trimming at V came to 3 bases and at J to 8 bases, leaving 5 bases not matched to a gene. This CDR3 is built from 14 residues. Looked up from germline, CDR1 is MDHEN and CDR2 is SYDVKM. Here the CDR3 DNA reads TGTGCCAGCAGTTTCTCTAGCGGGAGAGGTACGCAGTATTTT. This sequence encodes CASSFSSGRGTQYF.

The gene calls are TRBV29-1 and TRBJ2-1; 7 nucleotides line up with TRBD2. The germline V gene encodes CDR1 SQVTM and CDR2 ANQGSEA. V shed 7 bases and J 5 bases; nucleotides not matched to a gene: 17. The CDR3 contains 16 residues. Written as DNA, the CDR3 is TGCAGCGCCGGAATGGGATGGTCCGGGACTAACAATGAGCAGTTCTTC. It codes for CSAGMGWSGTNNEQFF.

This chain connects TRBV11-2 to TRBJ2-2; D is unresolved. This CDR3 is 15 amino acids long. CDR1 is SGHAT, CDR2 FQNNGV, per germline. The V end was cut by 5 bases, the J end by 2 bases, with 12 bases between. CDR3 residues: CASSQAELNTGELFF. CDR3 nucleotides: TGTGCCAGCAGCCAGGCAGAGTTAAACACCGGGGAGCTGTTTTTT.

This chain connects TRBV5-8 to TRBJ1-4, with a possible D match to TRBD1 (6 bases). There are 16 residues in the CDR3. Germline values: CDR1 SGHTS, CDR2 YDEGEE. The V gene lost 3 bases and the J gene lost 0 bases, with 12 bases spanning the gap. CDR3 in amino acids: CASSSGASATNEKLFF. CDR3 in DNA: TGTGCCAGCAGCTCAGGGGCTTCTGCAACTAATGAAAAACTGTTTTTT.

V usage is TRBV27 and J usage is TRBJ2-7; 8 nucleotides line up with TRBD1. Germline values: CDR1 MNHEY, CDR2 SMNVEV (reference sequence). Unmatched junction bases numbered 4, after V lost 5 bases and J lost 1 base. The CDR3 contains 14 residues. The CDR3 reads CASSRTGPSYEQYF. The CDR3 nucleotides read TGTGCCAGCAGTCGGACAGGGCCGTCCTACGAGCAGTACTTC.

This sequence joins TRBV5-4 and TRBJ2-5, with TRBD2 matching 7 bases. The germline gives CDR1 SGHNT, CDR2 YYREEE (reference sequence). The CDR3 contains 15 residues. V dropped 4 bases and J dropped 1; count of bases not matched to a gene: 7. The CDR3 is CASSVGGGTQETQYF. The CDR3, as DNA: TGTGCCAGCAGCGTGGGGGGGGGAACCCAAGAGACCCAGTACTTC.

This chain uses TRBV19 with TRBJ1-5, with 9 bases that match TRBD1. This CDR3 region has 12 residues. Germline assignment: CDR1 LNHDA and CDR2 SQIVND (reference sequence). J gave up 9 bases and V 10 bases, and 7 bases lay outside the gene matches. Here the CDR3 DNA reads TGTGCCACCCGGACAGGGGAGGGGCCCCAGCATTTT. It codes for CATRTGEGPQHF.

This chain joins TRBV11-2 and TRBJ2-1; 8 bases line up with TRBD2. Germline-derived CDR1 and CDR2 are SGHAT and FQNNGV. The CDR3 has 16 residues. J gave up 10 bases and V 1 base, and 12 bases lay outside the gene matches. Here the CDR3 DNA reads TGTGCCAGCAGCTTAGTAGGTAGCGGGGAATGGGGAGAGCAGTTCTTC. Its protein is CASSLVGSGEWGEQFF.

The chain is built from TRBV10-3 and TRBJ2-1; TRBD1 is a possible D gene (5 bases). Trimming took 11 bases from V and 5 from J, leaving 19 bases between them. The CDR3 covers 14 residues. Germline CDR1 reads ENHRY; CDR2 reads SYGVKD. The CDR3 loop reads CAVGSAGLNNEQFF. The CDR3 DNA follows: TGTGCCGTCGGTTCGGCAGGGTTGAACAATGAGCAGTTCTTC.

The chain joins TRBV5-1 to TRBJ2-1; 14 nucleotides line up with TRBD2. V was pared by 3 bases and J by 6 bases, with 2 bases of the junction left unmatched. Germline-derived CDR1 and CDR2 are SGHRS and YFSETQ. This CDR3 region has 15 residues. The CDR3 bases are TGCGCCAGCAGCTCCGGACTAGCGGGAGGCAATGAGCAGTTCTTC. Translating gives CASSSGLAGGNEQFF.

This chain links TRBV6-6 with TRBJ1-2; a possible D gene is TRBD1 (5 bases). CDR1 is MNHNY, CDR2 SVGAGI, per germline (reference sequence). The CDR3 loop spans 14 amino acids. Trimming pared 5 bases from V and 7 bases from J, leaving 17 bases between. CDR3 coding DNA: TGTGCCAGCAGTCCCACGGGGGAATCGAGTGGCTACACCTTC. It specifies CASSPTGESSGYTF.

The chain combines TRBV6-6 with TRBJ2-5; 16 nucleotides match TRBD2. Germline CDR1 MNHNY, CDR2 SVGAGI (reference sequence). J gave up 4 bases and V 6 bases, and 5 bases lay outside the gene matches. The CDR3 contains 16 residues. CDR3 amino acids: CASSLGTSGRVETQYF. The CDR3 nucleotides read TGTGCCAGCAGCCTCGGGACTAGCGGGAGGGTAGAGACCCAGTACTTC.

This chain links TRBV13 with TRBJ2-3, with 9 bases matching TRBD2. J was trimmed by 10 bases and V by 7 bases; bases with no gene match: 12. CDR1 is PRHDT and CDR2 is FYEKMQ in the germline V gene (reference sequence). This CDR3 comprises 14 residues. The chain's CDR3 is CASTEASGKAAQYF. The CDR3 DNA sequence: TGTGCCAGCACGGAGGCTAGCGGGAAGGCTGCGCAGTATTTT.

This chain connects TRBV7-6 to TRBJ2-7; 7 bases are a match to TRBD2. This CDR3 contains 15 residues. Germline CDR1 is SGHVS and CDR2 is FNYEAQ. The V and J ends lost 1 base and 6 bases, in that order; junction bases with no gene match: 9. CDR3 in DNA: TGTGCCAGCAGCTTAGACGGTGCAGGGAGGGTCGAGCAGTACTTC. The encoded protein is CASSLDGAGRVEQYF. The full variable domain, its missing parts supplied by reference TRBV7-6 and TRBJ2-7, is GAGVSQSPRYKVTKRGQDVALRCDPISGHVSLYWYRQALGQGPEFLTYFNYEAQQDKSGLPNDRFSAERPEGSISTLTIQRTEQRDSAMYRCASSLDGAGRVEQYFGPGTRLTVT.